These 12 T cell receptor beta chains originate from one sample sequenced in a study of T cell clones after liver transplantation. TCRbeta sequences of proliferating CFSE-low MLR cells were labeled alloreactive. Which antigens these TCRs recognize remains unknown. TCRdb's table, derived via immunoSEQ multiplex PCR, lists solely in-frame clones and lacks some. The sample consists of 500 to 700 clones, 35% to 40% of them appearing once. The sample taken for sequencing was CD8+ T cells from cultured PBMCs. The receptor set was obtained from a human patient who received a liver transplant. The graft donor may have contributed some T cells.

This chain joins TRBV9 and TRBJ2-2; 8 bases are a match to TRBD2. V lost 4 bases to trimming and J lost 6 bases; unmatched junction nucleotides: 8. The CDR3 totals 15 residues. CDR1 SGDLS and CDR2 YYNGEE come from the germline V gene. The CDR3, as DNA: TGTGCCAGCAGCATAAGCGGGAGTGGGTCCGGGGAGCTGTTTTTT. Protein: CASSISGSGSGELFF.

This chain links TRBV1 with TRBJ2-6; TRBD2 is the table's D call and was not checked against the DNA. TRBV1 has pseudogene status. The CDR3 loop spans 12 amino acids. The CDR3 DNA reads TGCACCAGCAGAACTCGGGCCAACGTCCTGACTTTC. It is translated as CTSRTRANVLTF.

The chain employs TRBV5-1 and TRBJ1-5, with a possible D match to TRBD1 (5 bases). The CDR3 covers 13 residues. Germline V gene sequence: CDR1 SGHRS, CDR2 YFSETQ. Trimming took off 2 bases at V and 4 bases at J, with 7 bases between the two ends. The CDR3 is CASSLQVNQPQHF. The CDR3 nucleotides are TGCGCCAGCAGCTTACAGGTGAATCAGCCCCAGCATTTT.

This clone has just one count. V and J are TRBV29-1 and TRBJ1-1, with D maybe TRBD1 (5 bases). Per the germline V gene, CDR1 is SQVTM and CDR2 is ANQGSEA. The CDR3 sequence is 14 residues long. Trimming pared 3 bases from V and 1 base from J, leaving 12 bases between. CDR3 in DNA: TGCAGCGTTGACCGGGGGTTGGGGAACACTGAAGCTTTCTTT. This gives the protein CSVDRGLGNTEAFF.

By its share, this clone is large. The V call is TRBV19, the J call TRBJ2-3, with TRBD1 matching over 10 bases. The V gene's germline CDR1 is LNHDA and CDR2 SQIVND (reference sequence). With 7 bases clipped from V and 0 bases from J, the junction kept 13 bases outside the gene matches. CDR3 length: 18 amino acids. CDR3 DNA sequence: TGTGCCAGTAACGACAGGGGGCGAAGTGGTGCGAGCACAGATACGCAGTATTTT. It specifies CASNDRGRSGASTDTQYF.

This clone is medium-sized (0.01 to 0.1%) in the sample. The chain is built from TRBV4-1 and TRBJ2-2; 8 bases are a match to TRBD2. Per germline, CDR1 MGHRA and CDR2 YSYEKL. The junction had 5 bases not matched to a gene; V was cut back by 8 bases and J by 9 bases. CDR3 length: 12 amino acids. CDR3 DNA sequence: TGCGCCAGCGCCCGGGAGGGTAGGGAGCTGTTTTTT. Translating gives CASAREGRELFF.

This clone is categorized as medium-sized. The chain combines TRBV4-3 with TRBJ2-7, with D perhaps TRBD1 (5 bases). Germline CDR1 is LGHNA and CDR2 is YSLEER. V was trimmed by 1 base and J by 2 bases, leaving 18 bases between them. CDR3 length: 17 amino acids. The CDR3 loop is CASSQGHGYRLAYEQYF. The CDR3 DNA reads as TGCGCCAGCAGCCAAGGTCATGGATACAGGCTCGCCTACGAGCAGTACTTC.

This clone has more than one count but fewer than ten. The genes are TRBV7-3 and TRBJ2-7, with D perhaps TRBD2 (6 bases). Germline CDR1 reads SGHTA; CDR2 reads FQGTGA. The CDR3 contains 15 residues. The V gene lost 5 bases and the J gene lost 0 bases, with 14 bases spanning the gap. The chain's CDR3 is CASSAYAGSSYEQYF. The CDR3 DNA is TGTGCCAGCAGCGCCTATGCCGGGAGCTCCTACGAGCAGTACTTC.

This clone is large (0.1 to 1%) by share. This rearrangement joins TRBV7-6 to TRBJ1-5, with TRBD1 as a possible D gene (6 bases). In germline, CDR1 is SGHVS, CDR2 FNYEAQ. Trimming cost V 5 bases and J 2 bases, with 16 bases left between them. The CDR3 length is 16 residues. The CDR3 spells CASSPAGVVGNQPQHF. CDR3 nucleotides: TGTGCCAGCAGCCCCGCAGGGGTAGTTGGCAATCAGCCCCAGCATTTT.

Sample share makes this clone large. The V gene is TRBV29-1, the J gene TRBJ1-1; the D gene is possibly TRBD1 (6 bases). Between the trimmed V and J ends, which lost 1 base and 7 bases, there was a span of 13 bases. This CDR3 spans 13 amino acids. Germline V gives CDR1 SQVTM, CDR2 ANQGSEA. The CDR3 DNA is TGCAGCGTTGAAGGGGGGCGGAAGTATGAAGCTTTCTTT. As protein: CSVEGGRKYEAFF.

Concerning this clone: A single base separates this from a much larger clone, so it may be a read error. CDR3: CASSADRGRGETQYF. CDR3 coding DNA: TGCGCCAGCAGCGCCGACAGGGGGCGGGGGGAGACCCAGTACTTC. This chain connects TRBV5-1 to TRBJ2-5, with 10 bases aligning to TRBD1. CDR3 size: 15 residues. Germline-derived CDR1 and CDR2 are SGHRS and YFSETQ. The ends lost 4 bases at V and 5 bases at J; junction bases unmatched: 8.

This clone appeared a single time. The V call is TRBV18, the J call TRBJ1-5; D gene unclear. The CDR3 covers 16 residues. Germline-derived CDR1 and CDR2 are KGHSH and LQKENI. The V end was cut by 2 bases, the J end by 2 bases, with 13 bases between. CDR3 in DNA: TGTGCCAGCTCACCAACTCAGATAGCTGGCAATCAGCCCCAGCATTTT. Translation gives CASSPTQIAGNQPQHF.